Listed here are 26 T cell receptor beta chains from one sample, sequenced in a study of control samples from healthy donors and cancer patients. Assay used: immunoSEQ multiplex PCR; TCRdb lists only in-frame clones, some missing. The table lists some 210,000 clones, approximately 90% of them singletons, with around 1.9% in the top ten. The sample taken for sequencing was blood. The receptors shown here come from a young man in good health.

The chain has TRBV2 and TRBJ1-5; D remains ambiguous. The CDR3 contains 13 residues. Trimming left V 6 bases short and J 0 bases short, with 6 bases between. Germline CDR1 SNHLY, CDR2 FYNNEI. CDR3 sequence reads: CASSPYSNQPQHF. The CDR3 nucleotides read TGTGCCAGCAGCCCGTATAGCAATCAGCCCCAGCATTTT.

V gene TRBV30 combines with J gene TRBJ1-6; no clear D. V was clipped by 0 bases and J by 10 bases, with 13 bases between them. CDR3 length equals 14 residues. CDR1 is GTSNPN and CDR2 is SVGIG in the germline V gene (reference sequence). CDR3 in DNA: TGTGCCTGGAGTGTATCGACGGCGGCCTCACCCCTCCACTTT. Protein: CAWSVSTAASPLHF. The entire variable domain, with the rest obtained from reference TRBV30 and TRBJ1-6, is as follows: SQTIHQWPATLVQPVGSPLSLECTVEGTSNPNLYWYRQAAGRGLQLLFYSVGIGQISSEVPQNLSASRPQDRQFILSSKKLLLSDSGFYLCAWSVSTAASPLHFGNGTRLTVT.

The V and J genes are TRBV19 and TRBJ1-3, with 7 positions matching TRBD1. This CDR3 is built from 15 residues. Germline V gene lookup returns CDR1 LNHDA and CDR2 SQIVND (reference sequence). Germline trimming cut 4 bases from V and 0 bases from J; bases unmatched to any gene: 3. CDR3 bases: TGTGCCAGTAGTAATGACAGGGTCTCTGGAAACACCATATATTTT. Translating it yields CASSNDRVSGNTIYF. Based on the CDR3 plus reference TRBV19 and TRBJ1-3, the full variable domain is DGGITQSPKYLFRKEGQNVTLSCEQNLNHDAMYWYRQDPGQGLRLIYYSQIVNDFQKGDIAEGYSVSREKKESFPLTVTSAQKNPTAFYLCASSNDRVSGNTIYFGEGSWLTVV.

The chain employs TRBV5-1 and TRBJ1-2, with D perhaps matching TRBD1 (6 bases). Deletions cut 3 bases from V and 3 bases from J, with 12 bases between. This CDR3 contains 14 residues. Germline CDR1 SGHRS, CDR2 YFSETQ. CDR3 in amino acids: CASSSEAGDYGYTF. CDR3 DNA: TGCGCCAGCAGCTCGGAGGCAGGGGACTATGGCTACACCTTC.

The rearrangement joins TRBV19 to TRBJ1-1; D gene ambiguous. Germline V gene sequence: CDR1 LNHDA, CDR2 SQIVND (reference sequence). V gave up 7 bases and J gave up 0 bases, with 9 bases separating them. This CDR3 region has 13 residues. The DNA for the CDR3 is TGTGCCAGTAAGGAGGCACTGAACACTGAAGCTTTCTTT. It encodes CASKEALNTEAFF.

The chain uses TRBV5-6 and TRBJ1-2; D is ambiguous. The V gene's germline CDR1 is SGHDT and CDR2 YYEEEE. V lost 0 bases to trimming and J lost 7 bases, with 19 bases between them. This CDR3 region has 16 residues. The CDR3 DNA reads TGTGCCAGCAGCTTGGGGGTAGCAGGAACCCCGGGTGGCTACACCTTC. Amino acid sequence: CASSLGVAGTPGGYTF.

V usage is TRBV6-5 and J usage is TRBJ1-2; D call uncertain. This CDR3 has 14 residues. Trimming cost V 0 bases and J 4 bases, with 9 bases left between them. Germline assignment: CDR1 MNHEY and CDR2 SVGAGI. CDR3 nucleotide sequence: TGTGCCAGCAGTTACTCCCCGGATCTCTATGGCTACACCTTC. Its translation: CASSYSPDLYGYTF.

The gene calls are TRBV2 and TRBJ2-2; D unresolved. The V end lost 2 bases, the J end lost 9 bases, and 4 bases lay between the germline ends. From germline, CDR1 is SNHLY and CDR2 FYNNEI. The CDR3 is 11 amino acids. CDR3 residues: CASSEPRELFF. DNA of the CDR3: TGTGCCAGCAGTGAACCGAGGGAGCTGTTTTTT.

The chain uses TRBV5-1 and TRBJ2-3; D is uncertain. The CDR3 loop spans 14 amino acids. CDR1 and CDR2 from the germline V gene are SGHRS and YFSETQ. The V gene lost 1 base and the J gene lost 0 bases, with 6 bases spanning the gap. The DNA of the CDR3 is TGCGCCAGCAGCTTGAGTACTAGCACAGATACGCAGTATTTT. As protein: CASSLSTSTDTQYF.

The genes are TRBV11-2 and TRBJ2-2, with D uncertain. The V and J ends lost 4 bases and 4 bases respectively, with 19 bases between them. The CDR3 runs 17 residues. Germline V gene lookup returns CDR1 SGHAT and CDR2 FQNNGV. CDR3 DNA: TGTGCCAGCAGCTCGAGGACCGCCATCACAGCCACCGGGGAGCTGTTTTTT. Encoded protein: CASSSRTAITATGELFF.

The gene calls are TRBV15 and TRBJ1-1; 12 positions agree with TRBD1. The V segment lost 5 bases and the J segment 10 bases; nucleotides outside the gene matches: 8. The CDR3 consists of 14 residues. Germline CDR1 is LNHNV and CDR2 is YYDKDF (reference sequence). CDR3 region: CATSGDRGLPGAFF. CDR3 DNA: TGTGCCACCAGCGGGGACAGGGGGCTACCAGGAGCTTTCTTT.

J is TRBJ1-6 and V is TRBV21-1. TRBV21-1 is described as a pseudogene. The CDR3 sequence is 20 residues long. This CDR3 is CASANPLEGFPILDNSPLHF. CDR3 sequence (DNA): TGTGCCAGCGCGAACCCGTTGGAAGGGTTCCCCATTTTGGATAATTCACCCCTCCACTTT.

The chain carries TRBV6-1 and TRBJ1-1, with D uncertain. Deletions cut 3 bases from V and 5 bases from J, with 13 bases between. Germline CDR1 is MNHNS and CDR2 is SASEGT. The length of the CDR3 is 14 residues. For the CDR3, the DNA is TGTGCCAGCAGTGACAAGGGATTAGGTACTGAAGCTTTCTTT. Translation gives CASSDKGLGTEAFF.

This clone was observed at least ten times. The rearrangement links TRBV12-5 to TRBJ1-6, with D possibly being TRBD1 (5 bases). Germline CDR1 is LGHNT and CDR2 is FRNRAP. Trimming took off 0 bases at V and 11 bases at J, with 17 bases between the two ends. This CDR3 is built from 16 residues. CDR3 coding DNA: TGTGCTAGTGGTTTGGTATTTGGGGGGGACCTGCCACCCCTCCACTTT. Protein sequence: CASGLVFGGDLPPLHF. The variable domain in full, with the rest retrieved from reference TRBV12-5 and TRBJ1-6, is DARVTQTPRHKVTEMGQEVTMRCQPILGHNTVFWYRQTMMQGLELLAYFRNRAPLDDSGMPKDRFSAEMPDATLATLKIQPSEPRDSAVYFCASGLVFGGDLPPLHFGNGTRLTVT.

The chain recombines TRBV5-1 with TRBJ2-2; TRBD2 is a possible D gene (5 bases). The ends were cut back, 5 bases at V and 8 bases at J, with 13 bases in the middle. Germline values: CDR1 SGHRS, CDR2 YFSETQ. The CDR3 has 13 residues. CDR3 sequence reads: CASRERTVGELFF. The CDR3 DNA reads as TGCGCCAGCAGGGAGCGGACTGTAGGGGAGCTGTTTTTT.

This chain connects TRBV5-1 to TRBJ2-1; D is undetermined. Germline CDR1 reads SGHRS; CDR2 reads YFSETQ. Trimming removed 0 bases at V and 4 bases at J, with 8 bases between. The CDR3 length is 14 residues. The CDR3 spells CASSLETEYNEQFF. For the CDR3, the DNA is TGCGCCAGCAGCTTGGAGACGGAATACAATGAGCAGTTCTTC. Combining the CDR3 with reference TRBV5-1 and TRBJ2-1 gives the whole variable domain KAGVTQTPRYLIKTRGQQVTLSCSPISGHRSVSWYQQTPGQGLQFLFEYFSETQRNKGNFPGRFSGRQFSNSRSEMNVSTLELGDSALYLCASSLETEYNEQFFGPGTRLTVL.

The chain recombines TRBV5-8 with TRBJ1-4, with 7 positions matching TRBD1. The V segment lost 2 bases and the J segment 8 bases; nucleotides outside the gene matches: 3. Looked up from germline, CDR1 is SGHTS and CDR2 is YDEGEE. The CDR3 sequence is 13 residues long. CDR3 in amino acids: CASSFGTVEKLFF. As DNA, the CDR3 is TGTGCCAGCAGCTTCGGGACAGTAGAAAAACTGTTTTTT.

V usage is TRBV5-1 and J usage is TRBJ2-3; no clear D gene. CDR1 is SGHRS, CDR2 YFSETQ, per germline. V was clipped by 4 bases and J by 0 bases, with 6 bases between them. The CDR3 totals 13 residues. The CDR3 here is CASSLSSTDTQYF. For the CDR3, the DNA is TGCGCCAGCAGCCTATCTAGCACAGATACGCAGTATTTT.

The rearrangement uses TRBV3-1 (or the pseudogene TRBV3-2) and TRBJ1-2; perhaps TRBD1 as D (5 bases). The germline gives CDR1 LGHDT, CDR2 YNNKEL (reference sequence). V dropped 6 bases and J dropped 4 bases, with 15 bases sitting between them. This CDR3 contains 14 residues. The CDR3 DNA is TGTGCCAGCAGTCAAAACCGGGACTTCTATGGCTACACCTTC. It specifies CASSQNRDFYGYTF.

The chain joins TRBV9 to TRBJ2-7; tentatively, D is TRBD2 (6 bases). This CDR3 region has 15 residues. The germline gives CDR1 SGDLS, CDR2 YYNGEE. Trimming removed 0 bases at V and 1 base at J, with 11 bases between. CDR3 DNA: TGTGCCAGCAGCGTAGGGTCCGGGGGATCCTACGAGCAGTACTTC. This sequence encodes CASSVGSGGSYEQYF.

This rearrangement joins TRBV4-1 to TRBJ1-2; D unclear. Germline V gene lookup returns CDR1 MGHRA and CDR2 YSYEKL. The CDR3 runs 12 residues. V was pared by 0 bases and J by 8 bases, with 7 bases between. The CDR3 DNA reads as TGCGCCAGCAGCCAAGATGGGGTGGGCTACACCTTC. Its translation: CASSQDGVGYTF.

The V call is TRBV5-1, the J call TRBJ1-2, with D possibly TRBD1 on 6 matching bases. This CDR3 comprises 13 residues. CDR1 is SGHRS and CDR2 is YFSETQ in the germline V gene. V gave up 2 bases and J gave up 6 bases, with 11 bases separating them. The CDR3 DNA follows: TGCGCCAGCAGCTTCTCACAGGGAGATGGCTACACCTTC. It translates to CASSFSQGDGYTF.

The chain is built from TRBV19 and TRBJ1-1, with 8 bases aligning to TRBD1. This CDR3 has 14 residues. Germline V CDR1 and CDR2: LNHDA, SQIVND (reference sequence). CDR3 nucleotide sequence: TGTGCAACAGGGGGGCCCTCGTGGAGCACTGAAGCTTTCTTT. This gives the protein CATGGPSWSTEAFF.

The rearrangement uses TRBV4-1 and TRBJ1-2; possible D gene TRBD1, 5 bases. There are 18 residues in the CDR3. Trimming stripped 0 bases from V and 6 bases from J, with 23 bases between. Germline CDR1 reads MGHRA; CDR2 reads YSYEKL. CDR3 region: CASSQDLSLQGKTDGYTF. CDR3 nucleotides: TGCGCCAGCAGCCAAGATTTATCACTCCAGGGTAAGACGGATGGCTACACCTTC.

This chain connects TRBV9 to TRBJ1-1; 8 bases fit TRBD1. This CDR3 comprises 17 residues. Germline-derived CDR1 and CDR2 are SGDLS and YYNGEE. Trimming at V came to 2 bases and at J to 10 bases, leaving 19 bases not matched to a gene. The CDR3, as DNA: TGTGCCAGCAGCGTTCAACCGGGACAGGCGGGTACTCCTGGAGCTTTCTTT. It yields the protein CASSVQPGQAGTPGAFF.

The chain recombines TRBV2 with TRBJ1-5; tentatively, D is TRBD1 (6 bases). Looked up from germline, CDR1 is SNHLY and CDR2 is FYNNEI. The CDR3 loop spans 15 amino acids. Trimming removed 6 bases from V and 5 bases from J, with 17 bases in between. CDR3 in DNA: TGTGCCAGCAGGGCTAGGGGGGTAGCGTATCAGCCCCAGCATTTT. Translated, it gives CASRARGVAYQPQHF. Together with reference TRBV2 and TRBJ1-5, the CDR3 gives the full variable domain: EPEVTQTPSHQVTQMGQEVILRCVPISNHLYFYWYRQILGQKVEFLVSFYNNEISEKSEIFDDQFSVERPDGSNFTLKIRSTKLEDSAMYFCASRARGVAYQPQHFGDGTRLSIL.